Listed here is a single T cell receptor beta chain. Ages ranged from roughly 18 to 100 years, with residence in about 23 US areas. Cohort assignment relied on participant-reported clinical history. This entry belongs to a study of blood T cell repertoires in COVID-19. Study-level background: Sources were T cells, B-cell-depleted T cells, or PBMCs; the material itself was cDNA or gDNA.

In the authors' methods: The assay estimated nucleated cells by amplifying reference gene primers. Libraries were prepared by immunoSEQ multiplex PCR; TCRdb keeps only in-frame clonotypes and omits some of them. That table gives V, J and clone size, and the DNA gave D and trimming. The sample includes some 170,000 clones, over 75% seen only once; the top ten take about 1.2%. Germline V lookup: CDR1 MNHEY, CDR2 SVGAGI. Trimming removed 6 bases at V and 12 bases at J, with 15 bases between. The CDR3 covers 11 residues. This rearrangement joins TRBV6-5 to TRBJ2-7; a possible D gene is TRBD1 (5 bases). The sequenced material came from PBMCs or T cells enriched from blood (not recorded which). This TCR came from a human donor with acute COVID-19. The donor label of this sample is uncertain. The CDR3 coding sequence is TGTGCCAGCAGCTCAAGGACAAAGGCGTACTTC. Its translation is CASSSRTKAYF.